Listed here are 28 T cell receptor beta chains from one sample, sequenced in a study of beta chain features in type 1 diabetes. As every portion of the isolated RNA was reverse transcribed, the sequencing read expressed TCRB transcripts. TCRdb's table, derived via immunoSEQ multiplex PCR, lists solely in-frame clones and lacks some. The sample yields about 260,000 clones, roughly 21% seen once. General study points: Moderately but significantly shorter TCRB CDR3s were found in Type 1 diabetes patients in all four CD4+ subsets.

Their antigens are not known. Sequencing was carried out using naive CD4+ T cells from blood. Receptors were obtained from a woman aged 40 to 55 with type 1 diabetes.

This clone was seen only a few times. The chain uses TRBV11-3 and TRBJ2-1; 9 bases agree with TRBD2. The V gene's germline CDR1 is SGHNT and CDR2 YENEEA. The CDR3 consists of 17 residues. V dropped 0 bases and J dropped 2; count of bases not matched to a gene: 5. CDR3 nucleotide sequence: TGTGCCAGCAGCTTAGACTCGACTAGCGGCACCTACAATGAGCAGTTCTTC. It translates to CASSLDSTSGTYNEQFF. Together with reference TRBV11-3 and TRBJ2-1, the CDR3 gives the full variable domain: EAGVVQSPRYKIIEKKQPVAFWCNPISGHNTLYWYLQNLGQGPELLIRYENEEAVDDSQLPKDRFSAERLKGVDSTLKIQPAELGDSAVYLCASSLDSTSGTYNEQFFGPGTRLTVL.

There are a few counts of this clone. V gene TRBV21-1 combines with J gene TRBJ2-7; the listed D gene, TRBD1, was not tested against the DNA. TRBV21-1 is noted as a pseudogene. The CDR3 totals 15 residues. The CDR3 coding sequence is TGTGCCAGCAGCTTTTGGACAGGGTCGGCCTACGAGCAGTACTTC. Its translation is CASSFWTGSAYEQYF.

The chain recombines TRBV2 with TRBJ1-2; 10 bases align to TRBD1. This CDR3 is 14 amino acids long. Looked up from germline, CDR1 is SNHLY and CDR2 is FYNNEI. V lost 7 bases, J lost 6 bases, and 8 bases stayed unmatched. CDR3 in DNA: TGTGCCAGCACCTGGGGTGGGACAGGGGATGGCTACACCTTC. It codes for CASTWGGTGDGYTF.

This clone was detected only a few times. The chain is built from TRBV4-1 and TRBJ2-2, with D possibly matching TRBD1 (6 bases). The germline V and J ends were trimmed by 1 base and 7 bases, with 16 bases remaining between them. CDR3 size: 16 residues. Germline lookup yields CDR1 MGHRA and CDR2 YSYEKL. CDR3 amino acids: CASSQAFGQRSGELFF. In nucleotides, the CDR3 is TGCGCCAGCAGCCAAGCTTTCGGACAGCGGAGCGGGGAGCTGTTTTTT.

This clone showed up just a few times. The chain recombines TRBV7-9 with TRBJ1-6; D perhaps matches TRBD1 (6 bases). Germline values: CDR1 SEHNR, CDR2 FQNEAQ (reference sequence). CDR3 length: 15 residues. Trimming shortened V by 5 bases and J by 9 bases, and 17 bases separated the two germline ends. The CDR3 DNA is TGTGCCAGCAGCGCAGACAGGCCCGTTGGTTCACCCCTCCACTTT. As protein: CASSADRPVGSPLHF.

The chain's CDR3 is CASSLTGGADTQYF. The CDR3 bases are TGTGCCAGCAGCTTAACGGGAGGGGCAGATACGCAGTATTTT. V gene TRBV7-3 combines with J gene TRBJ2-3, with 7 bases fitting TRBD2. Trimming took 0 bases from V and 4 from J; bases not matched to a gene: 1. The V gene's germline CDR1 is SGHTA and CDR2 FQGTGA. The CDR3 is 14 residues long. Based on the CDR3 plus reference TRBV7-3 and TRBJ2-3, the full variable domain is GAGVSQTPSNKVTEKGKYVELRCDPISGHTALYWYRQSLGQGPEFLIYFQGTGAADDSGLPNDRFFAVRPEGSVSTLKIQRTERGDSAVYLCASSLTGGADTQYFGPGTRLTVL.

Only a few counts were recorded for this clone. The CDR3 spells CASSLGQGDQETQYF. The CDR3 nucleotides read TGTGCCAGCAGCCTGGGACAGGGCGACCAAGAGACCCAGTACTTC. The genes are TRBV7-9 and TRBJ2-5, with 9 nucleotides matching TRBD1. The CDR3 covers 15 residues. Germline V gene lookup returns CDR1 SEHNR and CDR2 FQNEAQ (reference sequence). V shed 5 bases and J 0 bases; nucleotides not matched to a gene: 4.

This clone came up a few times. The rearrangement joins TRBV18 to TRBJ2-1; 14 bases match TRBD2. V shed 8 bases and J 10 bases; nucleotides not matched to a gene: 13. Per germline, CDR1 KGHSH and CDR2 LQKENI. This CDR3 has 16 residues. The CDR3 region is CASQTGTSGSPNEQFF. CDR3 coding DNA: TGTGCCAGCCAGACGGGGACTAGCGGGAGCCCCAACGAGCAGTTCTTC.

This clone was recorded a few times. The chain has TRBV25-1 and TRBJ2-1; D not resolved. CDR1 is MGHDK and CDR2 is SYGVNS in the germline V gene. Deletions cut 9 bases from V and 10 bases from J, with 13 bases between. The CDR3 covers 11 residues. The CDR3 sequence: CASTPETEQFF. The DNA of the CDR3 is TGTGCCAGTACCCCGGAGACCGAGCAGTTCTTC.

V is TRBV27 and J is TRBJ2-1; D gene unclear. The CDR3 is 15 residues long. Trimming removed 3 bases at V and 0 bases at J, with 9 bases between. The germline gives CDR1 MNHEY, CDR2 SMNVEV (reference sequence). The CDR3 here is CASSFASSSYNEQFF. CDR3 DNA: TGTGCCAGCAGTTTTGCGTCGAGCTCCTACAATGAGCAGTTCTTC.

This clone was seen more than once but under ten times. The rearrangement links TRBV4-3 to TRBJ2-7; tentative D call: TRBD1 (5 bases). This CDR3 contains 15 residues. V was clipped by 0 bases and J by 2 bases, with 11 bases between them. Germline V gives CDR1 LGHNA, CDR2 YSLEER. The CDR3 DNA is TGCGCCAGCAGCCAAGACCCAGGGCCCCCCTACGAGCAGTACTTC. Protein product: CASSQDPGPPYEQYF.

This clone was observed a few times. The V call is TRBV19, the J call TRBJ2-7; 9 nucleotides align to TRBD2. Germline-derived CDR1 and CDR2 are LNHDA and SQIVND (reference sequence). There are 14 residues in the CDR3. V shed 4 bases, J shed 4 bases, and the junction held 5 bases outside the gene matches. The CDR3 DNA reads as TGTGCCAGTAGTAGGTCTAGCGGGGAGTACGAGCAGTACTTC. Its translation is CASSRSSGEYEQYF.

The V gene is TRBV4-2, the J gene TRBJ1-1; D is unresolved. This CDR3 comprises 17 residues. Deletions cut 2 bases from V and 4 bases from J, with 20 bases between. Germline V gives CDR1 LGHNA, CDR2 YNFKEQ. The chain's CDR3 is CASSQPRVRVSGTEAFF. The CDR3 DNA sequence: TGTGCCAGCAGCCAACCCCGAGTACGAGTTTCGGGCACTGAAGCTTTCTTT.

This clone was seen more than once but under ten times. As DNA, the CDR3 is TGTGCCAGTAGTGTCGACAGGGGGAACTATGGCTACACCTTC. As protein: CASSVDRGNYGYTF. This chain connects TRBV19 to TRBJ1-2; 9 bases align to TRBD1. CDR3 size: 14 residues. Germline values: CDR1 LNHDA, CDR2 SQIVND (reference sequence). The V segment lost 5 bases and the J segment 2 bases; nucleotides outside the gene matches: 3. Variable domain in full (rest from reference TRBV19 and TRBJ1-2): DGGITQSPKYLFRKEGQNVTLSCEQNLNHDAMYWYRQDPGQGLRLIYYSQIVNDFQKGDIAEGYSVSREKKESFPLTVTSAQKNPTAFYLCASSVDRGNYGYTFGSGTRLTVV.

The V gene is TRBV28, the J gene TRBJ1-1; D unclear. Per the germline V gene, CDR1 is MDHEN and CDR2 is SYDVKM. CDR3 size: 12 residues. As DNA, the CDR3 is TGTGTCGCCCGGGGTACGCATGAGGGAGCTTTCTTT. It is translated as CVARGTHEGAFF.

The J gene is TRBJ2-2, the V gene TRBV7-3, with 8 bases lining up with TRBD1. The CDR3 extends over 16 amino acids. Germline loops: CDR1 SGHTA, CDR2 FQGTGA. The ends lost 5 bases at V and 1 base at J; junction bases unmatched: 6. CDR3 sequence: CASSKFGQGNTGELFF. The CDR3 region has the DNA TGTGCCAGCAGCAAGTTTGGACAGGGGAACACCGGGGAGCTGTTTTTT.

This clone was observed a few times. The chain recombines TRBV7-9 with TRBJ2-7; 9 bases line up with TRBD1. The CDR3 has 14 amino acids. V was pared by 3 bases and J by 3 bases, with 3 bases of the junction left unmatched. In germline, CDR1 is SEHNR, CDR2 FQNEAQ (reference sequence). The CDR3 here is CASSLQGQGYEQYF. CDR3 DNA: TGTGCCAGCAGCTTGCAGGGACAGGGCTACGAGCAGTACTTC.

There are a few counts of this clone. The same CDR3 can be traced to other DNA sequences in this sample. This chain connects TRBV11-3 to TRBJ2-5, with D possibly TRBD2 on 5 matching bases. The length of the CDR3 is 13 residues. V lost 4 bases and J lost 1, with 7 bases in between. In germline, CDR1 is SGHNT, CDR2 YENEEA. This chain's CDR3 is CASSSGSQETQYF. The CDR3 DNA reads as TGTGCCAGCAGCTCGGGAAGCCAAGAGACCCAGTACTTC.

The chain links TRBV18 to TRBJ2-7; possible D gene TRBD2, 5 bases. The CDR3 contains 13 residues. Trimming removed 4 bases at V and 3 bases at J, with 10 bases between. The V gene's germline CDR1 is KGHSH and CDR2 LQKENI. The CDR3 DNA reads TGTGCCAGCTCACACGGGGATAACTACGAGCAGTACTTC. Amino acids: CASSHGDNYEQYF.

J is TRBJ1-2 and V is TRBV7-2; D is perhaps TRBD1 (6 bases). Germline CDR1 reads SGHTA; CDR2 reads FQGNSA. Trimming pared 1 base from V and 8 bases from J, leaving 8 bases between. The CDR3 length is 12 residues. The CDR3 here is CASSLEGDGYTF. CDR3 bases: TGTGCCAGCAGCTTAGAGGGGGACGGCTACACCTTC.

The chain combines TRBV21-1 with TRBJ1-5; the table gives TRBD1 as D, unverified against the DNA. TRBV21-1 is noted as a pseudogene. The CDR3 loop spans 15 amino acids. CDR3 in amino acids: CASSKEAGSNQPQHF. The CDR3, as DNA: TGTGCCAGCAGCAAAGAGGCAGGGAGCAATCAGCCCCAGCATTTT.

There are a few counts of this clone. This sample also contains other DNA sequences that code for the same CDR3. The chain joins TRBV9 to TRBJ1-1, with D possibly being TRBD1 (5 bases). V dropped 0 bases and J dropped 3 bases, with 6 bases sitting between them. CDR1 is SGDLS, CDR2 YYNGEE, per germline. This CDR3 has 13 residues. CDR3 amino acids: CASSVAGDTEAFF. In nucleotides, the CDR3 is TGTGCCAGCAGCGTAGCGGGGGACACTGAAGCTTTCTTT.

V is TRBV29-1 and J is TRBJ2-1, with D possibly TRBD2 on 6 matching bases. Trimming took 1 base from V and 0 from J, leaving 13 bases between them. The CDR3 sequence is 16 residues long. Germline V gene lookup returns CDR1 SQVTM and CDR2 ANQGSEA. CDR3 bases: TGCAGCGTTGAAGGTTATGCGGGGTACTCCTACAATGAGCAGTTCTTC. Its protein is CSVEGYAGYSYNEQFF.

This clone was found a few times. This rearrangement joins TRBV4-2 to TRBJ2-1; 11 bases match TRBD2. CDR3 length: 16 amino acids. The trim removed 3 bases at V and 3 bases at J, leaving 4 bases unmatched. Germline CDR1 is LGHNA and CDR2 is YNFKEQ. This chain's CDR3 is CASSQWLAGGYNEQFF. For the CDR3, the DNA is TGTGCCAGCAGCCAGTGGCTAGCGGGAGGCTACAATGAGCAGTTCTTC.

This clone was seen only a few times. This chain uses TRBV15 with TRBJ1-2; TRBD1 agrees at 10 bases. The CDR3 is made up of 14 amino acids. V was clipped by 5 bases and J by 3 bases; unmatched bases: 3. Per the germline V gene, CDR1 is LNHNV and CDR2 is YYDKDF (reference sequence). CDR3 nucleotide sequence: TGTGCCACCAGCCCAGGGACAGGGGACTATGGCTACACCTTC. Its translation is CATSPGTGDYGYTF.

V is TRBV5-1 and J is TRBJ1-1; 10 bases align to TRBD1. In germline, CDR1 is SGHRS, CDR2 YFSETQ. The ends lost 4 bases at V and 3 bases at J; junction bases unmatched: 3. The CDR3 spans 14 residues. CDR3 in amino acids: CASSTGQGHTEAFF. The CDR3 DNA reads TGCGCCAGCAGCACGGGACAGGGGCACACTGAAGCTTTCTTT.

The V call is TRBV2, the J call TRBJ2-7, with 10 bases lining up with TRBD1. J lost 10 bases, V lost 4 bases, and 13 bases had no gene match. The CDR3 length is 15 residues. Germline V gene lookup returns CDR1 SNHLY and CDR2 FYNNEI. CDR3 sequence reads: CASSGWTGGQGEQYF. CDR3 sequence (DNA): TGTGCCAGCAGTGGCTGGACAGGGGGACAAGGAGAACAGTACTTC.

This clone was seen only a few times. V and J are TRBV30 and TRBJ2-3, with D possibly being TRBD2 (5 bases). V lost 2 bases and J 6 bases, leaving 12 bases between the germline ends. The CDR3 is 13 amino acids. Per germline, CDR1 GTSNPN and CDR2 SVGIG (reference sequence). CDR3 sequence: CAWSRERADTQYF. The CDR3 DNA follows: TGTGCCTGGAGTAGGGAGAGGGCGGATACGCAGTATTTT.